The 23 T cell receptor beta chains reported below all come from one sample, sequenced in a study of blood T cell repertoires in COVID-19. Sequencing was performed with immunoSEQ multiplex PCR; in TCRdb, only in-frame clones are kept and a portion is missing. The sample has roughly 72,000 clones, 80% to 90% seen once; the top ten hold around 40%. The sequencing sample was made of peripheral blood. The source of these receptors is a human donor in a cohort sampled during active COVID-19.

The rearrangement links TRBV4-3 to TRBJ1-2; TRBD1 aligns across 9 bases. After removal of 1 base from V and 4 bases from J, the junction contained 10 bases not matched to a gene. The CDR3 contains 17 residues. The V gene's germline CDR1 is LGHNA and CDR2 YSLEER. The DNA for the CDR3 is TGCGCCAGCAGCCAAGGATTGGGGACAGGGCTGAGCTATGGCTACACCTTC. As protein: CASSQGLGTGLSYGYTF.

V gene TRBV2 combines with J gene TRBJ2-3; 11 bases align to TRBD2. Trimming at V came to 6 bases and at J to 2 bases, leaving 7 bases not matched to a gene. The CDR3 covers 16 residues. CDR1 is SNHLY and CDR2 is FYNNEI in the germline V gene. The CDR3 reads CASRTGTSGNTDTQYF. For the CDR3, the DNA is TGTGCCAGCAGGACAGGGACTAGCGGAAACACAGATACGCAGTATTTT. The whole variable domain, filled in from reference TRBV2 and TRBJ2-3, reads EPEVTQTPSHQVTQMGQEVILRCVPISNHLYFYWYRQILGQKVEFLVSFYNNEISEKSEIFDDQFSVERPDGSNFTLKIRSTKLEDSAMYFCASRTGTSGNTDTQYFGPGTRLTVL.

The chain has TRBV2 and TRBJ1-2; D is unresolved. This CDR3 comprises 14 residues. With 6 bases removed from V and 6 bases from J, the gap between germline ends came to 17 bases. Germline CDR1 reads SNHLY; CDR2 reads FYNNEI. The CDR3 DNA reads as TGTGCCAGCAGCCTCAAGAGGTATGAGGATGGCTACACCTTC. It yields the protein CASSLKRYEDGYTF. The full variable domain, completed using reference TRBV2 and TRBJ1-2, is EPEVTQTPSHQVTQMGQEVILRCVPISNHLYFYWYRQILGQKVEFLVSFYNNEISEKSEIFDDQFSVERPDGSNFTLKIRSTKLEDSAMYFCASSLKRYEDGYTFGSGTRLTVV.

The rearrangement uses TRBV5-1 and TRBJ2-1; 9 positions agree with TRBD2. The CDR3 totals 15 residues. Germline-derived CDR1 and CDR2 are SGHRS and YFSETQ. V was clipped by 4 bases and J by 4 bases; unmatched bases: 6. In nucleotides, the CDR3 is TGCGCCAGCAGCCCAAGCGGGGGGTTGTACAATGAGCAGTTCTTC. This encodes CASSPSGGLYNEQFF.

J is TRBJ1-5 and V is TRBV9, with unresolved D. CDR3 length: 15 amino acids. V was shortened by 0 bases and J by 5 bases, with 12 bases between the two germline ends. Per germline, CDR1 SGDLS and CDR2 YYNGEE. The CDR3 reads CASSVGVGPDQPQHF. DNA of the CDR3: TGTGCCAGCAGCGTAGGGGTGGGCCCGGATCAGCCCCAGCATTTT.

This chain connects TRBV6-5 to TRBJ1-1; D is unclear. The germline V gene encodes CDR1 MNHEY and CDR2 SVGAGI. The CDR3 is made up of 14 amino acids. The germline V and J ends were trimmed by 6 bases and 0 bases, with 11 bases remaining between them. The CDR3 DNA sequence: TGTGCCAGCAGATACAGCTACTTGAACACTGAAGCTTTCTTT. Its protein product is CASRYSYLNTEAFF.

This chain links TRBV3-1 (or the pseudogene TRBV3-2) with TRBJ2-2, with D hard to call. V was clipped by 4 bases and J by 7 bases, with 10 bases between them. CDR3 length equals 13 residues. CDR1 LGHDT and CDR2 YNNKEL come from the germline V gene (reference sequence). The CDR3: CASSLRQVGELFF. The CDR3 DNA reads as TGTGCCAGCAGCCTTAGACAAGTCGGGGAGCTGTTTTTT.

This clone came up once. V usage is TRBV7-2 and J usage is TRBJ2-3, with unresolved D. This CDR3 has 12 amino acids. Germline V gene data show CDR1 as SGHTA and CDR2 as FQGNSA. The V and J ends lost 4 bases and 1 base respectively, with 3 bases between them. CDR3 bases: TGTGCCAGCAGCTCAGGCACAGATACGCAGTATTTT. It specifies CASSSGTDTQYF.

The chain is built from TRBV4-3 and TRBJ1-1; 7 nucleotides line up with TRBD1. Germline V gene lookup returns CDR1 LGHNA and CDR2 YSLEER. CDR3 size: 14 residues. The trim removed 2 bases at V and 5 bases at J, leaving 5 bases unmatched. The CDR3 coding sequence is TGCGCCAGCAGCCAACTTGACAGGGAGACTGAAGCTTTCTTT. Protein: CASSQLDRETEAFF.

The sample holds one count of this clone. The genes are TRBV7-8 and TRBJ2-1, with 8 bases aligning to TRBD1. Germline V lookup: CDR1 SGHVS, CDR2 FQNEAQ. The CDR3 sequence is 15 residues long. Trimming took 1 base from V and 3 from J; bases not matched to a gene: 2. Written as DNA, the CDR3 is TGTGCCAGCAGCTTAGGGACAGGGCACTACAATGAGCAGTTCTTC. This translates into CASSLGTGHYNEQFF.

The genes are TRBV7-7 and TRBJ2-5, with a possible D match to TRBD2 (5 bases). The germline V and J ends were trimmed by 4 bases and 0 bases, with 9 bases remaining between them. CDR3 size: 14 residues. Per the germline V gene, CDR1 is SSHAT and CDR2 is FNYEAQ (reference sequence). Here the CDR3 DNA reads TGTGCCAGCAGCTCGGGAAAGTACCAAGAGACCCAGTACTTC. It translates to CASSSGKYQETQYF.

The V call is TRBV28, the J call TRBJ2-3, with D hard to call. Trimming left V 6 bases short and J 2 bases short, with 12 bases between. The germline V gene has CDR1 MDHEN and CDR2 SYDVKM. The CDR3 is made up of 14 amino acids. CDR3 bases: TGTGCCAGCAGAGACGAACAGATCACAGATACGCAGTATTTT. Translation: CASRDEQITDTQYF.

V usage is TRBV7-2 and J usage is TRBJ1-5; D might be TRBD1 (6 bases). Trimming removed 4 bases from V and 3 bases from J, with 10 bases in between. The CDR3 loop spans 14 amino acids. Germline CDR1 reads SGHTA; CDR2 reads FQGNSA. The DNA of the CDR3 is TGTGCCAGCAGCTCCCGGACAGACAATCAGCCCCAGCATTTT. Protein: CASSSRTDNQPQHF. Full variable domain (outside the CDR3, taken from reference TRBV7-2 and TRBJ1-5): GAGVSQSPSNKVTEKGKDVELRCDPISGHTALYWYRQSLGQGLEFLIYFQGNSAPDKSGLPSDRFSAERTGGSVSTLTIQRTQQEDSAVYLCASSSRTDNQPQHFGDGTRLSIL.

This chain's CDR3 is CASSYRFRASGRGSYNEQFF. The CDR3 DNA sequence: TGTGCCAGCAGTTACCGATTCCGAGCTAGCGGGAGGGGCTCCTACAATGAGCAGTTCTTC. The chain has TRBV6-2 or TRBV6-3 and TRBJ2-1, with TRBD2 identical over 12 bases. There are 20 residues in the CDR3. The V and J ends lost 2 bases and 0 bases, in that order; junction bases with no gene match: 11. In germline, CDR1 is MNHEY, CDR2 SVGEGT.

This chain connects TRBV14 to TRBJ2-1; TRBD2 matches 7 bases. The CDR3 contains 13 residues. Unmatched junction bases numbered 7, after V lost 5 bases and J lost 9 bases. Germline loops: CDR1 SGHDN, CDR2 FVKESK. The CDR3 region is CASSTQRGSEQFF. DNA of the CDR3: TGTGCCAGCAGCACCCAGCGGGGAAGTGAGCAGTTCTTC.

A few counts support this clone. The J gene is TRBJ1-2, the V gene TRBV9; D perhaps matches TRBD1 (5 bases). This CDR3 is built from 16 residues. V lost 3 bases and J 0 bases, leaving 15 bases between the germline ends. The V gene's germline CDR1 is SGDLS and CDR2 YYNGEE. CDR3 amino acids: CASSAQGRASNYGYTF. CDR3 sequence (DNA): TGTGCCAGCAGCGCCCAGGGCAGGGCATCTAACTATGGCTACACCTTC.

The J gene is TRBJ2-7, the V gene TRBV4-1; possible D gene TRBD1, 6 bases. CDR3 length: 13 residues. Per the germline V gene, CDR1 is MGHRA and CDR2 is YSYEKL. The V end lost 6 bases, the J end lost 3 bases, and 12 bases lay between the germline ends. The CDR3 spells CASSIDRIYEQYF. The CDR3 DNA reads TGCGCCAGCAGTATCGACAGGATCTACGAGCAGTACTTC.

J is TRBJ1-1 and V is TRBV7-3; D ambiguous. The length of the CDR3 is 14 residues. V was trimmed by 5 bases and J by 6 bases, leaving 16 bases between them. Germline lookup yields CDR1 SGHTA and CDR2 FQGTGA. The CDR3 coding sequence is TGTGCCAGCAGCCAAACGAGGGCTGGTTCTGAAGCTTTCTTT. As protein: CASSQTRAGSEAFF.

This clone was observed a handful of times. The chain combines TRBV10-3 with TRBJ2-7; 11 bases are a match to TRBD2. The CDR3 loop spans 15 amino acids. Losses at the gene ends were 2 bases for V and 3 bases for J; bases not matched to a gene: 3. Germline loops: CDR1 ENHRY, CDR2 SYGVKD. The CDR3 loop is CAISEPSGRFYEQYF. For the CDR3, the DNA is TGTGCCATCAGTGAGCCTAGCGGGAGGTTCTACGAGCAGTACTTC.

The V call is TRBV7-9, the J call TRBJ1-3; TRBD1 is a possible D gene (5 bases). Germline V gene data show CDR1 as SEHNR and CDR2 as FQNEAQ (reference sequence). The CDR3 runs 11 residues. The V end lost 1 base, the J end lost 14 bases, and 9 bases lay between the germline ends. The CDR3 here is CASSLEDTLYF. The CDR3 DNA sequence: TGTGCCAGCAGCTTAGAGGACACGCTATATTTT.

V gene TRBV2 combines with J gene TRBJ2-1; 7 bases agree with TRBD2. Germline assignment: CDR1 SNHLY and CDR2 FYNNEI. Germline trimming cut 6 bases from V and 0 bases from J; bases unmatched to any gene: 17. There are 19 residues in the CDR3. CDR3 amino acids: CASRSMGSGAGVSYNEQFF. In DNA, the CDR3 is TGTGCCAGCAGATCTATGGGGTCCGGTGCGGGGGTCTCCTACAATGAGCAGTTCTTC.

Notes on this clone: In the same sample, other DNA sequences code for this CDR3. This sequence joins TRBV7-9 and TRBJ2-7; 14 bases map to TRBD2. The CDR3 loop spans 14 amino acids. Trimming removed 3 bases from V and 5 bases from J; junction bases left unmatched: 0. Looked up from germline, CDR1 is SEHNR and CDR2 is FQNEAQ (reference sequence). The CDR3 DNA follows: TGTGCCAGCAGCTTGGGACTAGCGGGAGACGAGCAGTACTTC. This translates into CASSLGLAGDEQYF.

This chain links TRBV6-2 or TRBV6-3 with TRBJ2-7; D remains ambiguous. The CDR3 contains 14 residues. Germline V gene sequence: CDR1 MNHEY, CDR2 SVGEGT. Trimming left V 4 bases short and J 3 bases short, with 13 bases between. The CDR3 loop reads CASSSHGLDYEQYF. The CDR3 DNA reads as TGTGCCAGCAGTTCACACGGCCTAGACTACGAGCAGTACTTC.